These T cell receptor beta chains were read from a single sample in a study of blood T cell repertoires in COVID-19. TCRdb's copy holds only in-frame clones and misses some; the assay was immunoSEQ multiplex PCR. The sample lists roughly 250,000 clones, roughly 88% occurring once. Sample: peripheral blood. The receptors were sampled from a woman in her twenties or thirties with acute or convalescent COVID-19. CDR3s include the opening cysteine and the closing phenylalanine or tryptophan. Expanded clones get a size class; other rows say once, few or many, or leave the size out.

CDR3 protein: CASSRRRRGLAGANVLTF
CDR3 length: 18
J gene: TRBJ2-6
clone size: .
V gene: TRBV19

CDR3 protein: CASSSGVRAEAFF
CDR3 length: 13
J gene: TRBJ1-1
clone size: .
V gene: TRBV6-2/TRBV6-3

CDR3 protein: CASRARDKNTGELFF
CDR3 length: 15
J gene: TRBJ2-2
clone size: .
V gene: TRBV6-5

CDR3 protein: CASSLDIGTGGVIGYTF
CDR3 length: 17
J gene: TRBJ1-2
clone size: .
V gene: TRBV11-3

CDR3 protein: CASSQFRDFERAGGANVLTF
CDR3 length: 20
J gene: TRBJ2-6
clone size: .
V gene: TRBV27

CDR3 protein: CATSRDPGPNEQYF
CDR3 length: 14
J gene: TRBJ2-7
clone size: .
V gene: TRBV15

CDR3 protein: CASSYLAGFYNEQFF
CDR3 length: 15
J gene: TRBJ2-1
clone size: .
V gene: TRBV6-2/TRBV6-3

CDR3 protein: CASRSQTTGELFF
CDR3 length: 13
J gene: TRBJ2-2
clone size: .
V gene: TRBV5-1

CDR3 protein: CASNSPGLAGTDTQYF
CDR3 length: 16
J gene: TRBJ2-3
clone size: .
V gene: TRBV5-4

CDR3 protein: CASSRDRVSTGELFF
CDR3 length: 15
J gene: TRBJ2-2
clone size: .
V gene: TRBV6-5

CDR3 protein: CASSAGQWSTDTQYF
CDR3 length: 15
J gene: TRBJ2-3
clone size: once
V gene: TRBV19

CDR3 protein: CSVGLAGGETQYF
CDR3 length: 13
J gene: TRBJ2-5
clone size: .
V gene: TRBV29-1

CDR3 protein: CAGSYLRDGSQYF
CDR3 length: 13
J gene: TRBJ2-5
clone size: .
V gene: TRBV6-2/TRBV6-3

CDR3 protein: CASSLGGGYTGELFF
CDR3 length: 15
J gene: TRBJ2-2
clone size: .
V gene: TRBV5-4

CDR3 protein: CASSLAASYEQYF
CDR3 length: 13
J gene: TRBJ2-7
clone size: .
V gene: TRBV6-2/TRBV6-3

CDR3 protein: CASRFTSGRRINGELFF
CDR3 length: 17
J gene: TRBJ2-2
clone size: .
V gene: TRBV11-2

CDR3 protein: CASSVGQVYEQFF
CDR3 length: 13
J gene: TRBJ2-1
clone size: .
V gene: TRBV5-6

CDR3 protein: CASSEGLAGSKNIQYF
CDR3 length: 16
J gene: TRBJ2-4
clone size: .
V gene: TRBV9

CDR3 protein: CASSLARPGQGNTIYF
CDR3 length: 16
J gene: TRBJ1-3
clone size: .
V gene: TRBV11-2

CDR3 protein: CASSLAGGKQNIQYF
CDR3 length: 15
J gene: TRBJ2-4
clone size: .
V gene: TRBV5-4